This T cell receptor (beta chain) originates from a study of T cell responses to AZD1222 COVID-19 vaccine. Regarding the study as a whole: Mostly white British, mostly female donors; authors suggested clonal diversity may be underestimated. The repertoires were collected only after the peak T cell response.

Generated by immunoSEQ multiplex PCR, the TCRdb table keeps only in-frame clones and is missing some. Of under 150,000 clones listed, about 90% are singletons. On this clone itself: Its antigen remains unknown.

Germline V gene lookup returns CDR1 KGHSH and CDR2 LQKENI. The CDR3 runs to 13 residues. V was cut by 8 bases and J by 4 bases, with 12 bases left in between. Sample: peripheral blood, taken 28 days after the second AZD1222 dose. The chain is built from TRBV18 and TRBJ1-5; the D is unclear. This TCR derives from an adult who received the AZD1222 COVID-19 vaccine. CDR3 loop: CASATVINQPQHF. CDR3 DNA sequence: TGTGCCAGCGCAACGGTCATTAATCAGCCCCAGCATTTT.